This T cell receptor (beta chain) is drawn from a study of T cell changes during pregnancy in multiple sclerosis (dated by TCRdb to between 2017 and 2020). About the investigation overall: The study looked at changes in the T cell repertoire across pregnancy in women with multiple sclerosis.

The method was the immunoSEQ multiplex PCR assay. The immuneACCESS repertoire file appears here via TCRdb, limited to in-frame rearrangements. These files lack a portion of the clones; in checked studies, under half of the deficit traces to unresolved V genes, and the cause of the others is not known. Across this sample there are over 70,000 clones, with just under 95% seen only once. The ten largest account for 3.5% to 4.5% of the sample. This clone appeared a single time. Its antigen target is currently unknown. No much larger clonotype is one base removed from it; base qualities were not supplied. This TCR came from a female donor with multiple sclerosis, enrolled in a pregnancy study. The specimen comprised peripheral blood, sampled in the first trimester of pregnancy.

This receptor carries the CDR3 CASSLGGHYGYTF. The DNA is TGTGCCAGCAGCTTGGGGGGGCACTATGGCTACACCTTC. Recombination joined TRBV5-5 with TRBJ1-2; the D segment could be TRBD1, given 6 matching bases. Inclusive of the bounding cysteine and phenylalanine, the CDR3 is 13 residues long. Only CDR3 DNA remains: 39 bases, in frame from the first base. At the junction V is shortened by 0 bases and J by 3 bases, with 6 bases in between. From a lookup of the germline V gene (reference sequence), CDR1 and CDR2 are SGHKS and YYEKEE. Reference TRBV5-5 and TRBJ1-2 proteins supply the regions before and after the CDR3; the full variable domain is: DAGVTQSPTHLIKTRGQQVTLRCSPISGHKSVSWYQQVLGQGPQFIFQYYEKEERGRGNFPDRFSARQFPNYSSELNVNALLLGDSALYLCASSLGGHYGYTFGSGTRLTVV.